Sequencing of this T cell receptor (beta chain) was carried out in a study of blood T cell repertoires in COVID-19. TCRdb's table, derived via immunoSEQ multiplex PCR, lists solely in-frame clones and lacks some. The sample shows hundreds of thousands of clones, approximately 89% of them seen only once. The CDR3 length is 17 residues. The V and J ends lost 5 bases and 2 bases, in that order; junction bases with no gene match: 10. Germline assignment: CDR1 LGHDT and CDR2 YNNKEL (reference sequence). The source material was peripheral blood. J is TRBJ2-3 and V is TRBV3-1 (or the pseudogene TRBV3-2); 10 positions match TRBD2. The sequence came from a woman aged 25 to 39 with COVID-19, enrolled during active disease. The CDR3 spells CASSNTHSGGHTDTQYF. Written as DNA, the CDR3 is TGTGCCAGCAGCAATACCCATAGCGGGGGGCACACAGATACGCAGTATTTT.